The rows below give T cell receptor beta chains drawn from one sample of a study of blood T cell repertoires in COVID-19. Produced via immunoSEQ multiplex PCR; TCRdb's table is partial and in-frame only. The sample shows about 220,000 clones, 75% to 90% of them seen only once. The sequencing input was peripheral blood. All receptors come from a human donor in a cohort sampled during active COVID-19. Both conserved end residues are part of each CDR3. The order of the fields is clone size, D gene, J gene, V gene, CDR3 protein, CDR3 DNA. The D gene is left open where the match is weak. The size of a clone is reported for some rows only, either as once, few or many, or as a class for expanded clones.

. | . | TRBJ1-4 | TRBV28 | CASSLVNRRRGATNEKLFF | TGTGCCAGCAGTTTAGTAAATCGACGTCGGGGTGCAACTAATGAAAAACTGTTTTTT
. | TRBD2 | TRBJ2-7 | TRBV7-9 | CASSLESGTSYEQYF | TGTGCCAGCAGCCTTGAGAGCGGGACCTCCTACGAGCAGTACTTC
. | . | TRBJ2-2 | TRBV4-3 | CASSRGGGLSGELFF | TGCGCCAGCAGCCGAGGGGGAGGGCTAAGCGGGGAGCTGTTTTTT
. | . | TRBJ1-2 | TRBV10-1 | CASSERQGNDGYTF | TGCGCCAGCAGTGAGCGTCAGGGTAACGATGGCTACACCTTC
. | TRBD1 | TRBJ1-6 | TRBV9 | CASSGGTGNSYNSPLHF | TGTGCCAGCAGCGGTGGGACAGGGAATTCCTATAATTCACCCCTCCACTTT
. | . | TRBJ1-5 | TRBV5-8 | CASRFPGGSNQPQHF | TGTGCCAGCAGGTTTCCCGGGGGGAGCAATCAGCCCCAGCATTTT
. | TRBD1 | TRBJ2-1 | TRBV7-2 | CASSLTGVRNEQFF | TGTGCCAGCAGCTTAACAGGGGTGCGGAATGAGCAGTTCTTC
. | TRBD2 | TRBJ2-7 | TRBV9 | CASSVATSVPYEQYF | TGTGCCAGCAGCGTAGCCACTAGCGTACCCTACGAGCAGTACTTC
. | . | TRBJ2-7 | TRBV29-1 | CSVEDITGSYEQYF | TGCAGCGTTGAAGATATTACAGGGTCCTACGAGCAGTACTTC
. | TRBD1 | TRBJ2-5 | TRBV7-7 | CASSRSGTGRSQETQYF | TGTGCCAGCAGCCGCTCCGGGACAGGGAGATCTCAAGAGACCCAGTACTTC
. | TRBD2 | TRBJ2-5 | TRBV6-2/TRBV6-3 | CASSVLAGGGQETQYF | TGTGCCAGCAGTGTACTAGCGGGAGGGGGGCAAGAGACCCAGTACTTC
. | . | TRBJ1-1 | TRBV5-5 | CASFLASIAFF | TGTGCCAGCTTCCTGGCCTCCATAGCTTTCTTT
. | . | TRBJ2-7 | TRBV19 | CASSQRGHSSYEQYF | TGTGCCAGTAGCCAAAGAGGTCATAGCTCCTACGAGCAGTACTTC
. | TRBD2 | TRBJ2-6 | TRBV7-2 | CASSYRSGRAPGANVLTF | TGTGCCAGCAGCTACCGCAGCGGGAGGGCCCCTGGGGCCAACGTCCTGACTTTC
. | . | TRBJ2-3 | TRBV9 | CASSSEEYTQYF | TGTGCCAGCAGCTCCGAGGAGTATACGCAGTATTTT
. | TRBD2 | TRBJ2-7 | TRBV4-3 | CASSQGGTSGSYEQYF | TGCGCCAGCAGCCAAGGAGGCACTAGCGGCTCCTACGAGCAGTACTTC
. | . | TRBJ1-2 | TRBV28 | CASSPGPGGYTF | TGTGCCAGCAGCCCCGGGCCGGGGGGCTACACCTTC
. | TRBD1 | TRBJ1-1 | TRBV19 | CASSITGGRTEAFF | TGTGCCAGTAGTATTACAGGGGGCAGGACTGAAGCTTTCTTT
. | . | TRBJ2-3 | TRBV11-2 | CASSFAGLADTQYF | TGTGCCAGCAGCTTCGCGGGATTGGCAGATACGCAGTATTTT
. | . | TRBJ1-1 | TRBV7-6 | CASSLGSGSSEAFF | TGTGCCAGCAGCTTAGGTTCGGGAAGTTCTGAAGCTTTCTTT
. | . | TRBJ1-2 | TRBV18 | CASSPGDIYGYTF | TGTGCCAGCTCACCGGGGGACATCTATGGCTACACCTTC
. | . | TRBJ2-7 | TRBV6-5 | CASRRSRGTHEQYF | TGTGCCAGCAGGCGGTCCAGGGGTACCCACGAGCAGTACTTC
once | . | TRBJ1-2 | TRBV29-1 | CSVESGSGYTF | TGCAGCGTTGAATCGGGGAGCGGCTACACCTTC
. | TRBD2 | TRBJ2-1 | TRBV5-1 | CASSVTSGISYNEQFF | TGCGCCAGCAGCGTGACTAGCGGGATATCCTACAATGAGCAGTTCTTC
. | . | TRBJ1-2 | TRBV29-1 | CSVEVGSTNGYTF | TGCAGCGTCGAAGTTGGGAGTACTAATGGCTACACCTTC
. | TRBD2 | TRBJ2-1 | TRBV29-1 | CSVPGLAYNEQFF | TGCAGCGTTCCGGGACTAGCCTACAATGAGCAGTTCTTC
few | TRBD1 | TRBJ1-2 | TRBV28 | CASGGGGDYGYTF | TGTGCCAGCGGCGGAGGGGGCGACTATGGCTACACCTTC
. | . | TRBJ1-3 | TRBV4-3 | CASSPQGAGPIYF | TGCGCCAGCAGCCCCCAGGGAGCGGGTCCCATATATTTT
. | . | TRBJ2-7 | TRBV7-6 | CASSFGVQAYEQYF | TGTGCCAGCAGCTTCGGGGTACAAGCCTACGAGCAGTACTTC
. | TRBD1 | TRBJ1-6 | TRBV9 | CASSGTGTAYNSPLHF | TGTGCCAGCAGCGGAACCGGGACAGCCTATAATTCACCCCTCCACTTT
once | TRBD2 | TRBJ2-5 | TRBV5-1 | CASSFLAGGGQETQYF | TGCGCCAGCAGCTTCTTAGCGGGAGGAGGGCAAGAGACCCAGTACTTC
. | . | TRBJ2-2 | TRBV28 | CASRPGTFSNTGELFF | TGTGCCAGCCGTCCCGGGACATTCTCGAACACCGGGGAGCTGTTTTTT
few | TRBD2 | TRBJ2-5 | TRBV6-5 | CASLGGDSTQYF | TGTGCCAGTCTTGGGGGGGATTCGACCCAGTACTTC
. | . | TRBJ1-1 | TRBV27 | CASSLVRGTEAFF | TGTGCCAGCAGTTTAGTTAGGGGCACTGAAGCTTTCTTT
. | TRBD2 | TRBJ2-7 | TRBV5-4 | CASSWGTGLGSYEQYF | TGTGCCAGCAGCTGGGGGACGGGACTAGGTTCCTACGAGCAGTACTTC
few | . | TRBJ2-7 | TRBV7-8 | CASSSDRTWAYEQYF | TGTGCCAGCAGCTCCGACAGAACATGGGCCTACGAGCAGTACTTC